This entry lists 22 T cell receptor gamma chains sequenced from one sample in a study of γδ T cells in repeated Plasmodium falciparum infection. TCRdb fed the multiplex PCR reads into CATT to redo clone calling. This table has 14,000 or so gamma-chain clones, under 2% appearing once. Flow sorting of PBMC yielded separate Vgamma9/Vdelta2+ and Vdelta2-negative gammadelta T cell populations for bulk repertoire analysis. Sequenced material: gamma-delta T cells from blood. Source of these receptors: a pool of human donors (malaria-infected and uninfected, not separated).

This clone was counted many times. It is likely a read error: a sequence one base away is far more abundant. This sample also contains other DNA sequences that code for the same CDR3. This sequence joins TRGV9 and TRGJP. Matching the DNA to germline supplied the J gene, which TCRdb does not give. Germline CDR1 GITISATS, CDR2 ISYDGTV (reference sequence). The CDR3 contains 16 residues. Here the CDR3 DNA reads TGTGCCTTGTGGGAGGCAGAAGAGTTAGGCAAAAAAATCAAGGTATTT. Translated: CALWEAEELGKKIKVF.

As for this clone: TCRdb assigns this DNA the protein of a much larger clone, which departs from its translation at residue 3; this likely reflects a read error, and the protein shown comes from translating the DNA. The chain joins TRGV9 to TRGJP. TCRdb supplies no J gene; here it was assigned by aligning the nucleotide sequence to germline. This CDR3 region has 19 residues. Germline CDR1 is GITISATS and CDR2 is ISYDGTV (reference sequence). The CDR3 loop is CAVWEVEFSQELGKKIKVF. As DNA, the CDR3 is TGTGCCGTGTGGGAGGTGGAATTCTCGCAAGAGTTGGGCAAAAAAATCAAGGTATTT.

In this sample, this clone turned up many times. A far more abundant clone sits one base away, making this likely a read error. Other DNA sequences in this sample translate to the same CDR3. The chain uses TRGV9 and TRGJP. The J gene is absent in TCRdb and was assigned here via DNA matching to germline. The J segment lost 5 bases and the V segment lost 4 bases, leaving 5 bases of the junction unmatched. The CDR3 runs to 16 residues. CDR1 GITISATS and CDR2 ISYDGTV come from the germline V gene (reference sequence). The CDR3 DNA follows: TGTGCCTTGTGGGAAACGGAAGAGTTGGGCAAAAAAATCAAGGTATTT. This gives the protein CALWETEELGKKIKVF.

This clone has only a few counts. TCRdb shows a much larger clone's protein in place of this DNA's translation, and the two differ at residue 6, likely through a read error; the protein shown is translated from the DNA. V and J are TRGV9 and TRGJ1 or TRGJ2. The J gene was not available in TCRdb and was assigned here by matching the DNA to germline segments. Losses at the gene ends were 2 bases for V and 8 bases for J; bases not matched to a gene: 9. Germline CDR1 and CDR2: GITISATS and ISYDGTV (reference sequence). The CDR3 length is 13 residues. This CDR3 reads CALWEAHTHKKLF. The CDR3 region has the DNA TGTGCCTTGTGGGAGGCGCATACTCATAAGAAACTCTTT.

This clone was counted ten times or more. TCRdb's listed protein matches a much larger clone and diverges from this DNA's translation at residue 5, likely through a read error; the protein shown comes from the DNA. Other nucleotide sequences from this sample produce the same CDR3. The V call is TRGV3, the J call TRGJ1 or TRGJ2. TCRdb lists no J gene, so it was determined here by aligning the DNA to germline. The CDR3 spans 13 residues. Germline CDR1 VTNTFY, CDR2 YDVSTARD (reference sequence). The CDR3, as DNA: TGTGCCACCTGGGGCAGGCGAGGATATAAGAAACTCTTT. It specifies CATWGRRGYKKLF.

This clone occurred a few times. The protein TCRdb gives is from a much larger clone and does not agree with this DNA's translation at residues 7 and 12, likely a read error; the protein shown here comes from the DNA. This chain connects TRGV5 to TRGJ1 or TRGJ2. This CDR3 region has 21 residues. Germline V gene data show CDR1 as VINAFY and CDR2 as YDVSNSKD. Trimming removed 0 bases from V and 0 bases from J; junction bases left unmatched: 23. The CDR3 region has the DNA TGTGCCACCTGGGACAGGCATAAACTAACTCTAGGCTCCGAGAATTATTATAAGAAACTCTTT. This encodes CATWDRHKLTLGSENYYKKLF.

A remark on this clone: This likely came from a read error, as a far larger clone is one base away. Other DNA sequences in the sample encode the same CDR3. The V gene call reads TRGV9; no J gene was called. This CDR3 has 15 residues. Germline V CDR1 and CDR2: GITISATS, ISYDGTV (reference sequence). The CDR3 DNA follows: TGTGCCTTGTGGGAGGGGACCTTGGCTTATTATAAGAAGCTCTTT. Translated, it gives CALWEGTLAYYKKLF.

This clone was observed a few times. The TCRdb protein, from a much larger clone, departs from this DNA's translation at residue 9, likely by read error; the protein shown derives from the DNA. The chain couples TRGV9 to TRGJ1 or TRGJ2. Matching the DNA to germline supplied the J gene, which TCRdb does not give. Germline CDR1 is GITISATS and CDR2 is ISYDGTV (reference sequence). This CDR3 is 13 amino acids long. In DNA form, the CDR3 reads TGTGCCTTGTGGGGACCCTATTATCATAAGAAACTCTTT. It encodes CALWGPYYHKKLF.

This clone has at least ten counts. This likely traces to a read error, being one base from a far larger clone. No DNA is shown, since the ends of the CDR3 on it are uncertain; the CDR3 is the one TCRdb lists. At the DNA level, this CDR3 is encoded by other sequences in the same sample as well. The J gene was not called, though the V gene is TRGV9. Germline CDR1 reads GITISATS; CDR2 reads ISYDGTV (reference sequence). The CDR3 extends over 29 residues, inclusive of both ends. This CDR3 is CALWEVRSNSLAVEQHLLSQVSIGRIQHF.

This clone was found many times. A far larger clone is just one base off, so this is likely a read error. The sample carries other DNA sequences with the same CDR3. The J gene is uncalled and the V gene is TRGV9. Looked up from germline, CDR1 is GITISATS and CDR2 is ISYDGTV (reference sequence). CDR3 length: 19 residues. The CDR3 loop is CALWEVHRPQELGKKIKVF. The CDR3 DNA follows: TGTGCCTTGTGGGAGGTGCATCGCCCTCAAGAGTTGGGCAAAAAAATCAAGGTGTTT.

This clone was counted at least ten times. The protein TCRdb lists belongs to a much larger clone and differs from this DNA's translation at residue 11, which points to a read error; the protein shown is made from the DNA. The V and J genes are TRGV9 and TRGJP. Here the J gene came from matching the DNA to germline, since TCRdb omits it. Germline CDR1 reads GITISATS; CDR2 reads ISYDGTV (reference sequence). The CDR3 runs 16 residues. In DNA, the CDR3 is TGTGCCTTGTGGGCCCAAGGTGAGTTGGGCAGAAAAATCAAGGTATTT. This encodes CALWAQGELGRKIKVF.

This clone was seen a few times. This is likely an artifact of a read error, given a far larger clone one base away. Different DNA sequences within this sample yield the same CDR3. V and J are TRGV3 and TRGJ1 or TRGJ2. Because TCRdb records no J gene, it was assigned here through a match of the DNA to germline. This CDR3 spans 15 amino acids. Germline values: CDR1 VTNTFY, CDR2 YDVSTARD (reference sequence). CDR3 DNA sequence: TGTGCCACCTGGGACAGGCGTGAACGAAATTACAAGAAACTCTTT. Amino acid sequence: CATWDRRERNYKKLF.

This clone was found many times. This DNA's translation and the protein TCRdb lists, from a much larger clone, do not match at residue 10, likely due to a read error; the protein shown is translated from the DNA. The V gene is TRGV9, the J gene TRGJ1 or TRGJ2. Germline matching of the DNA provided the J gene here, since TCRdb leaves it blank. This CDR3 spans 16 amino acids. Germline assignment: CDR1 GITISATS and CDR2 ISYDGTV (reference sequence). With 1 base clipped from V and 2 bases from J, the junction kept 11 bases outside the gene matches. In DNA form, the CDR3 reads TGTGCCTTGTGGGAGGTACACTTCTGTCATTATTATAAGAAACTCTTT. This encodes CALWEVHFCHYYKKLF.

The table lists this clone with many counts. For this DNA, TCRdb reports the protein of a much larger clone, which diverges at residue 8, most likely from a read error; the protein presented here is translated directly from the DNA. The chain carries TRGV9 and TRGJ1 or TRGJ2. The CDR3 loop spans 16 amino acids. The germline gives CDR1 GITISATS, CDR2 ISYDGTV (reference sequence). V gave up 2 bases and J gave up 2 bases; unmatched junction bases: 12. The CDR3 spells CALWEARRFYYYKKLF. CDR3 nucleotides: TGTGCCTTGTGGGAGGCCCGGAGGTTCTATTATTATAAGAAACTCTTT.

Comment on this clone: This DNA's translation and the protein TCRdb lists, from a much larger clone, do not match at residue 6, likely due to a read error; the protein shown is translated from the DNA. The gene calls are TRGV9 and TRGJP. V dropped 3 bases and J dropped 9; count of bases not matched to a gene: 11. The CDR3 loop spans 17 amino acids. Germline loops: CDR1 GITISATS, CDR2 ISYDGTV (reference sequence). CDR3 residues: CALWELQVGLGKKIKVF. The CDR3 DNA reads as TGTGCCTTGTGGGAGTTGCAAGTTGGGTTGGGCAAAAAAATCAAGGTATTT.

The table lists this clone with a few counts. TCRdb's protein for this DNA is that of a much larger clone and differs from the translation at residue 6, likely a read error; the protein shown is the DNA translation. The chain employs TRGV9 and TRGJ1 or TRGJ2. TCRdb supplies no J gene; here it was assigned by aligning the nucleotide sequence to germline. CDR1 GITISATS and CDR2 ISYDGTV come from the germline V gene (reference sequence). There are 11 residues in the CDR3. The CDR3 is CALRDRHKKLF. The CDR3 DNA follows: TGTGCCTTGCGGGATCGACATAAGAAACTCTTT.

About this clone: TCRdb's listed protein matches a much larger clone and diverges from this DNA's translation at residue 3, likely through a read error; the protein shown comes from the DNA. The gene calls are TRGV3 and TRGJ1 or TRGJ2. No J gene is reported in TCRdb; it was inferred here by comparing the DNA with germline. CDR3 length: 20 amino acids. Germline CDR1 is VTNTFY and CDR2 is YDVSTARD (reference sequence). The CDR3 reads CAAWDRPYWSPHISPLGKLF. The CDR3 nucleotides read TGTGCCGCCTGGGACAGGCCTTATTGGTCGCCTCATATATCCCCTTTAGGGAAACTCTTT.

This clone is medium-sized in the sample. Within the sample, other DNA sequences also encode this same CDR3. The chain combines TRGV8 with TRGJ1 or TRGJ2. There are 13 residues in the CDR3. Germline-derived CDR1 and CDR2 are VENAVY and YDSYNSRV. V trimming: 0 bases; J trimming: 7 bases; junction bases outside the gene matches: 6. This chain's CDR3 is CATWDRLSYKKLF. In DNA, the CDR3 is TGTGCCACCTGGGATAGGCTATCCTATAAGAAACTCTTT.

This clone was recorded a few times. The protein in TCRdb stems from a much larger clone and differs at residue 17 from this DNA's translation, likely a read error; here the protein is translated from the DNA. V and J are TRGV9 and TRGJP. TCRdb supplies no J gene; here it was assigned by aligning the nucleotide sequence to germline. The CDR3 consists of 28 residues. J gave up 4 bases and V 0 bases, and 36 bases lay outside the gene matches. Germline loops: CDR1 GITISATS, CDR2 ISYDGTV (reference sequence). CDR3 in DNA: TGTGCCTTGTGGGAGGTGTTCCGAACCCAAAGTTCAGGCCCTTTACGCATTCAACAAGAGTTGGGCAAAAAAATCAAGGTATTT. Translated, it gives CALWEVFRTQSSGPLRIQQELGKKIKVF.

This clone was counted between two and nine times. A read error likely explains why the TCRdb protein, taken from a much larger clone, differs from this DNA's translation at residue 8; the protein shown is translated from the DNA. The chain combines TRGV3 with TRGJ1 or TRGJ2. The CDR3 has 10 amino acids. Looked up from germline, CDR1 is VTNTFY and CDR2 is YDVSTARD (reference sequence). The CDR3 here is CATWGNKELF. DNA for the CDR3: TGTGCCACCTGGGGAAATAAGGAACTCTTT.

This clone showed up many times. TCRdb's protein for this DNA is that of a much larger clone and differs from the translation at residue 12, likely a read error; the protein shown is the DNA translation. The V gene is given as TRGV9, and no J gene call is available. The CDR3 length is 14 residues. Germline V CDR1 and CDR2: GITISATS, ISYDGTV (reference sequence). The CDR3 DNA is TGTGCCTTGTGGGAGGTGCAAAATTATTATAAGAGACTCTTT. Encoded protein: CALWEVQNYYKRLF.

This clone was seen ten or more times. The amino acid sequence in TCRdb belongs to a much larger clone and departs from this DNA's translation at residue 7, likely a sequencing read error; the sequence shown is translated from the DNA. This chain links TRGV4 with TRGJ1 or TRGJ2. The CDR3 has 13 amino acids. V was pared by 3 bases and J by 4 bases, with 6 bases of the junction left unmatched. Germline loops: CDR1 EGSTGY, CDR2 YDSYTSSV. CDR3 DNA: TGTGCCACCTGGGATAATAAGTATTATAAGAAACTCTTT. Protein product: CATWDNKYYKKLF.